Each of the 21 T cell receptor beta chains below was sequenced from the same sample in a study of technical replicates of blood from several donors (dated by TCRdb to 2016 to 2017). The library was made by the immunoSEQ multiplex PCR assay. In TCRdb, the immuneACCESS table is reduced to in-frame sequences with V and J assigned. These tables do not hold every clone; where another copy was compared, an unresolved V gene accounts for under half, and the others remain unexplained. The table for this sample lists approximately 76,000 clones; around 86% of them were counted only once. Together, the top ten hold 4.8% of the sample. Sequencing was done on a sample of PBMCs. The receptors were gathered from a human donor in good health. Some clones in this sample may be carry-over from other donors' samples.

The sample holds one count of this clone. The rearrangement links TRBV5-4 to TRBJ1-1; TRBD1 agrees at 7 bases. J gave up 4 bases and V 3 bases, and 12 bases lay outside the gene matches. In germline, CDR1 is SGHNT, CDR2 YYREEE (reference sequence). The CDR3 consists of 16 residues. The CDR3 sequence: CASSWGTVNRGTEAFF. Written as DNA, the CDR3 is TGTGCCAGCAGCTGGGGGACAGTCAATAGGGGCACTGAAGCTTTCTTT.

CDR3: CASPRDPSEAFF. The CDR3 DNA reads as TGTGCCAGCCCGCGGGATCCATCTGAAGCTTTCTTT. The gene calls are TRBV7-9 and TRBJ1-1, with D uncertain. Germline CDR1 is SEHNR and CDR2 is FQNEAQ (reference sequence). CDR3 length equals 12 residues. The V end was cut by 8 bases, the J end by 6 bases, with 13 bases between.

The V and J genes are TRBV5-1 and TRBJ2-7; TRBD2 is a possible D gene (6 bases). The CDR3 is 15 residues long. Germline V gene sequence: CDR1 SGHRS, CDR2 YFSETQ. V lost 4 bases to trimming and J lost 0 bases, with 14 bases between them. CDR3 DNA: TGCGCCAGCAGCGTCGGGGGTCTGAGCTCCTACGAGCAGTACTTC. Translated: CASSVGGLSSYEQYF.

V usage is TRBV6-5 and J usage is TRBJ1-6; TRBD1 matches at 7 bases. CDR3 size: 16 residues. Germline trimming cut 4 bases from V and 5 bases from J; bases unmatched to any gene: 8. Germline assignment: CDR1 MNHEY and CDR2 SVGAGI. The CDR3 reads CASSSYYGQDNSPLHF. CDR3 DNA: TGTGCCAGCAGTTCCTACTATGGACAGGATAATTCACCCCTCCACTTT.

This chain uses TRBV4-2 with TRBJ2-1, with 7 nucleotides matching TRBD2. CDR1 is LGHNA, CDR2 YNFKEQ, per germline. The ends lost 1 base at V and 4 bases at J; junction bases unmatched: 4. CDR3 length: 15 residues. The CDR3 DNA reads as TGTGCCAGCAGCCAAGGGACTAGTTGGTACAATGAGCAGTTCTTC. Amino acid sequence: CASSQGTSWYNEQFF.

This chain connects TRBV5-1 to TRBJ2-3; D might be TRBD2 (6 bases). V was cut by 0 bases and J by 2 bases, with 13 bases left in between. The CDR3 is made up of 16 amino acids. Germline V CDR1 and CDR2: SGHRS, YFSETQ. Here the CDR3 reads CASSLVAGSSTDTQYF. Written as DNA, the CDR3 is TGCGCCAGCAGCTTGGTTGCCGGGAGTTCCACAGATACGCAGTATTTT.

The V gene is TRBV4-2, the J gene TRBJ2-2; 7 bases are a match to TRBD2. CDR3 size: 15 residues. Germline V CDR1 and CDR2: LGHNA, YNFKEQ. J was trimmed by 1 base and V by 1 base; bases with no gene match: 0. Here the CDR3 reads CASSQVAGNTGELFF. CDR3 DNA sequence: TGTGCCAGCAGCCAAGTAGCGGGGAACACCGGGGAGCTGTTTTTT.

The chain employs TRBV4-1 and TRBJ2-7; 9 bases line up with TRBD1. Germline V gives CDR1 MGHRA, CDR2 YSYEKL. V lost 5 bases, J lost 2 bases, and 13 bases stayed unmatched. The CDR3 extends over 17 amino acids. The CDR3 spells CASSEVYRGLNPYEQYF. CDR3 sequence (DNA): TGCGCCAGCAGCGAAGTCTACAGGGGGCTAAACCCCTACGAGCAGTACTTC.

The chain recombines TRBV27 with TRBJ1-2; 7 nucleotides match TRBD1. The CDR3 consists of 15 residues. CDR1 and CDR2 from the germline V gene are MNHEY and SMNVEV (reference sequence). The J segment lost 4 bases and the V segment lost 6 bases, leaving 11 bases of the junction unmatched. Here the CDR3 DNA reads TGTGCCAGCAGCATTAGGCAGGCAGGGGGCTATGGCTACACCTTC. Its protein product is CASSIRQAGGYGYTF.

This chain joins TRBV29-1 and TRBJ1-1, with D perhaps matching TRBD1 (5 bases). Germline CDR1 SQVTM, CDR2 ANQGSEA. This CDR3 is 12 amino acids long. This chain's CDR3 is CSVTIGGAEAFF. The CDR3 DNA reads TGCAGTGTGACCATCGGGGGAGCTGAAGCTTTCTTT.

The rearrangement links TRBV5-4 to TRBJ2-1, with TRBD1 identical over 8 bases. With 4 bases clipped from V and 8 bases from J, the junction kept 11 bases outside the gene matches. The CDR3 runs to 15 residues. Per germline, CDR1 SGHNT and CDR2 YYREEE (reference sequence). CDR3 sequence (DNA): TGTGCCAGCAGCCACCGGGGACAGGCACGGGATGAGCAGTTCTTC. This sequence encodes CASSHRGQARDEQFF. Supplemented by reference TRBV5-4 and TRBJ2-1, the full variable domain reads ETGVTQSPTHLIKTRGQQVTLRCSSQSGHNTVSWYQQALGQGPQFIFQYYREEENGRGNFPPRFSGLQFPNYSSELNVNALELDDSALYLCASSHRGQARDEQFFGPGTRLTVL.

DNA for the CDR3: TGTGCCAGCAGCTTGTGGGACAGGTCTTACAATGAGCAGTTCTTC. It codes for CASSLWDRSYNEQFF. This rearrangement joins TRBV5-6 to TRBJ2-1; TRBD1 matches at 8 bases. The CDR3 consists of 15 residues. Germline trimming cut 1 base from V and 4 bases from J; bases unmatched to any gene: 4. Germline loops: CDR1 SGHDT, CDR2 YYEEEE.

This clone was detected once. The V gene is TRBV19, the J gene TRBJ1-2, with TRBD1 identical over 10 bases. V gave up 7 bases and J gave up 2 bases; unmatched junction bases: 1. Germline lookup yields CDR1 LNHDA and CDR2 SQIVND (reference sequence). CDR3 length: 13 residues. CDR3: CASKDRGNYGYTF. DNA for the CDR3: TGTGCCAGTAAGGACAGGGGGAACTATGGCTACACCTTC.

CDR3 in amino acids: CASRATRGTGELFF. The CDR3, as DNA: TGTGCCAGCAGAGCAACGCGGGGGACCGGGGAGCTGTTTTTT. The chain uses TRBV6-1 and TRBJ2-2, with 7 bases identical to TRBD2. CDR1 is MNHNS, CDR2 SASEGT, per germline. V was pared by 6 bases and J by 5 bases, with 6 bases of the junction left unmatched. The CDR3 is 14 residues long.

The rearrangement uses TRBV5-4 and TRBJ2-5; TRBD2 is a possible D gene (6 bases). Germline loops: CDR1 SGHNT, CDR2 YYREEE (reference sequence). Trimming stripped 4 bases from V and 5 bases from J, with 21 bases between. The length of the CDR3 is 16 residues. CDR3 nucleotide sequence: TGTGCCAGCAGCCAAACAAGACTAGTCTCTGGGGAGACCCAGTACTTC. It is translated as CASSQTRLVSGETQYF. Based on the CDR3 plus reference TRBV5-4 and TRBJ2-5, the full variable domain is ETGVTQSPTHLIKTRGQQVTLRCSSQSGHNTVSWYQQALGQGPQFIFQYYREEENGRGNFPPRFSGLQFPNYSSELNVNALELDDSALYLCASSQTRLVSGETQYFGPGTRLLVL.

The CDR3 sequence: CASSRAAGDSYEQYF. Here the CDR3 DNA reads TGTGCCAGCAGCCGGGCTGCGGGAGATTCCTACGAGCAGTACTTC. This sequence joins TRBV7-2 and TRBJ2-7; 7 nucleotides agree with TRBD2. The CDR3 totals 15 residues. CDR1 SGHTA and CDR2 FQGNSA come from the germline V gene. V dropped 5 bases and J dropped 1; count of bases not matched to a gene: 8.

The chain combines TRBV29-1 with TRBJ2-1; 14 bases align to TRBD2. The CDR3 totals 18 residues. Germline CDR1 is SQVTM and CDR2 is ANQGSEA. J lost 2 bases, V lost 6 bases, and 12 bases had no gene match. For the CDR3, the DNA is TGCAGCGTAGCCGGGACTAGCGGGAGACTAACGACCTACAATGAGCAGTTCTTC. This codes for CSVAGTSGRLTTYNEQFF.

The V call is TRBV5-4, the J call TRBJ2-7; 10 positions agree with TRBD1. This CDR3 has 14 residues. After removal of 4 bases from V and 7 bases from J, the junction contained 8 bases not matched to a gene. Looked up from germline, CDR1 is SGHNT and CDR2 is YYREEE (reference sequence). Here the CDR3 reads CASSPDGQGVEQYF. CDR3 nucleotide sequence: TGTGCCAGCAGCCCGGATGGACAGGGGGTTGAGCAGTACTTC.

The count of this clone is one. Other DNA sequences in this sample translate to the same CDR3. V usage is TRBV19 and J usage is TRBJ2-7, with 11 bases that match TRBD2. Looked up from germline, CDR1 is LNHDA and CDR2 is SQIVND (reference sequence). The V and J ends lost 3 bases and 2 bases, in that order; junction bases with no gene match: 3. The CDR3 is 15 amino acids. Written as DNA, the CDR3 is TGTGCCAGTAGTATTGGGACTAGCGGTACCTACGAGCAGTACTTC. It encodes CASSIGTSGTYEQYF.

This rearrangement joins TRBV11-3 to TRBJ2-1; tentatively, D is TRBD2 (5 bases). Germline values: CDR1 SGHNT, CDR2 YENEEA. V lost 5 bases to trimming and J lost 5 bases, with 13 bases between them. The CDR3 has 14 residues. The CDR3 DNA is TGTGCCAGCAGCCGGGGAACCATCGACAATGAGCAGTTCTTC. Amino acid sequence: CASSRGTIDNEQFF.

V and J are TRBV4-3 and TRBJ1-2; weak D call: TRBD1 (5 bases). Germline CDR1 LGHNA, CDR2 YSLEER. The CDR3 runs to 15 residues. Trimming took 0 bases from V and 3 from J, leaving 11 bases between them. The DNA of the CDR3 is TGCGCCAGCAGCCAAGAGGGCGTAGGGGACTATGGCTACACCTTC. This encodes CASSQEGVGDYGYTF.